The 23 T cell receptor beta chains below come from one sample, sequenced in a study of cytotoxic CD8 clonotypes in ibrutinib-treated CLL. Repertoires were generated with immunoSEQ multiplex PCR, while TCRdb's copy carries only in-frame clones and drops some. The table has some 93,000 clones, around 80% seen once. The sequenced sample was PBMCs, obtained after 12 months of ibrutinib treatment. These receptors came from a human donor with chronic lymphocytic leukemia.

This chain uses TRBV10-3 with TRBJ1-6; D gene ambiguous. The V gene lost 11 bases and the J gene lost 9 bases, with 29 bases spanning the gap. Germline CDR1 ENHRY, CDR2 SYGVKD. The CDR3 spans 17 residues. CDR3 amino acids: CAPRLCGKPGMGSPLHF. The CDR3 coding sequence is TGTGCCCCTCGTCTATGCGGCAAACCCGGGATGGGTTCACCCCTCCACTTT.

The chain combines TRBV4-1 with TRBJ1-2; weak D call: TRBD1 (6 bases). Per the germline V gene, CDR1 is MGHRA and CDR2 is YSYEKL. Trimming shortened V by 1 base and J by 8 bases, and 11 bases separated the two germline ends. This CDR3 is 13 amino acids long. The CDR3 DNA reads TGCGCCAGCAGCCAAGCGGGGGGGCCGGGCTACACCTTC. Translating gives CASSQAGGPGYTF.

This clone appeared a single time. V and J are TRBV6-6 and TRBJ1-5; the D is unclear. Trimming took 4 bases from V and 0 from J, leaving 4 bases between them. Germline V lookup: CDR1 MNHNY, CDR2 SVGAGI (reference sequence). The CDR3 is 13 residues long. CDR3 DNA sequence: TGTGCCAGCAGTTCGAATAGCAATCAGCCCCAGCATTTT. Its protein product is CASSSNSNQPQHF.

V gene TRBV30 combines with J gene TRBJ1-1; D is unresolved. The CDR3 loop spans 15 amino acids. Between the trimmed V and J ends, which lost 0 bases and 1 base, there was a span of 12 bases. CDR1 GTSNPN and CDR2 SVGIG come from the germline V gene (reference sequence). CDR3 loop: CAWSVLGFGNTEAFF. CDR3 sequence (DNA): TGTGCCTGGAGTGTACTCGGGTTTGGGAACACTGAAGCTTTCTTT.

This clone was counted a single time. V and J are TRBV4-2 and TRBJ2-3; 7 bases agree with TRBD2. The length of the CDR3 is 16 residues. Germline loops: CDR1 LGHNA, CDR2 YNFKEQ. Trimming cost V 6 bases and J 1 base; bases outside gene matches: 10. As DNA, the CDR3 is TGTGCCAGCAGTCCCCCAAGCGGGGACGGCACAGATACGCAGTATTTT. Its protein is CASSPPSGDGTDTQYF.

This chain joins TRBV11-2 and TRBJ2-2, with TRBD1 matching 10 bases. The germline CDR1 and CDR2 sequences are SGHAT and FQNNGV. J gave up 6 bases and V 6 bases, and 4 bases lay outside the gene matches. This CDR3 contains 14 residues. CDR3 nucleotides: TGTGCCAGCAGTTGGGACAGGGGAGCCGGGGAGCTGTTTTTT. Translation gives CASSWDRGAGELFF.

The chain carries TRBV6-6 and TRBJ1-2, with TRBD1 as a possible D gene (5 bases). V dropped 2 bases and J dropped 1 base, with 14 bases sitting between them. Germline V lookup: CDR1 MNHNY, CDR2 SVGAGI (reference sequence). This CDR3 region has 16 residues. CDR3 amino acids: CASSYPTGVLNYGYTF. DNA of the CDR3: TGTGCCAGCAGTTACCCTACAGGAGTGCTTAACTATGGCTACACCTTC.

This chain uses TRBV10-3 with TRBJ1-2; 8 nucleotides match TRBD1. Germline-derived CDR1 and CDR2 are ENHRY and SYGVKD. Trimming took 7 bases from V and 8 from J; bases not matched to a gene: 15. The CDR3 consists of 15 residues. The CDR3 DNA reads as TGTGCCATCACCGAAGGGGGGACAGGAGTCGACGGCTACACCTTC. Protein sequence: CAITEGGTGVDGYTF.

This clone showed up just once. The V call is TRBV4-1, the J call TRBJ1-2; D gene uncertain. The CDR3 is 14 amino acids. The germline V gene encodes CDR1 MGHRA and CDR2 YSYEKL. Trimming removed 1 base at V and 3 bases at J, with 9 bases between. The CDR3 reads CASSQVGNYYGYTF. As DNA, the CDR3 is TGCGCCAGCAGCCAAGTGGGGAATTACTATGGCTACACCTTC.

V and J are TRBV14 and TRBJ1-1; 10 nucleotides line up with TRBD1. Germline trimming cut 4 bases from V and 8 bases from J; bases unmatched to any gene: 10. In germline, CDR1 is SGHDN, CDR2 FVKESK. CDR3 length: 15 amino acids. Here the CDR3 DNA reads TGTGCCAGCAGCCCCGGGACAGGGGTCGCGGGGGAAGCTTTCTTT. The encoded protein is CASSPGTGVAGEAFF.

V and J are TRBV28 and TRBJ1-2; D possibly corresponds to TRBD1 (6 bases). The V end lost 6 bases, the J end lost 3 bases, and 8 bases lay between the germline ends. The CDR3 consists of 12 residues. Per the germline V gene, CDR1 is MDHEN and CDR2 is SYDVKM. The CDR3 sequence: CASRGGHYGYTF. CDR3 sequence (DNA): TGTGCCAGCAGAGGGGGGCACTATGGCTACACCTTC.

The chain is built from TRBV5-1 and TRBJ2-7; weak D call: TRBD1 (5 bases). The CDR3 contains 13 residues. The germline CDR1 and CDR2 sequences are SGHRS and YFSETQ. V shed 4 bases and J shed 1 base, with 9 bases lying between them. The CDR3 bases are TGCGCCAGCAGCGTGACAGAGTCCTACGAGCAGTACTTC. It specifies CASSVTESYEQYF.

This clone appeared a single time. The gene calls are TRBV5-8 and TRBJ1-5; no clear D gene. The germline V gene has CDR1 SGHTS and CDR2 YDEGEE. The V gene lost 0 bases and the J gene lost 4 bases, with 8 bases spanning the gap. There are 14 residues in the CDR3. CDR3 sequence: CASSLASGNQPQHF. CDR3 in DNA: TGTGCCAGCAGCTTGGCCTCGGGAAATCAGCCCCAGCATTTT.

J is TRBJ1-4 and V is TRBV30; D is unresolved. V lost 3 bases and J 0 bases, leaving 8 bases between the germline ends. Germline V CDR1 and CDR2: GTSNPN, SVGIG (reference sequence). The CDR3 covers 14 residues. Here the CDR3 DNA reads TGTGCCTGGAGCGCCTCTACAACTAATGAAAAACTGTTTTTT. Protein product: CAWSASTTNEKLFF.

The chain joins TRBV5-1 to TRBJ1-1; D is undetermined. The CDR3 extends over 13 amino acids. Between the trimmed V and J ends, which lost 5 bases and 0 bases, there was a span of 8 bases. Germline CDR1 and CDR2: SGHRS and YFSETQ. The CDR3 region has the DNA TGCGCCAGCAGAGAGGGCATGAACACTGAAGCTTTCTTT. Its protein product is CASREGMNTEAFF.

The chain recombines TRBV16 with TRBJ2-1; D ambiguous. The CDR3 runs to 14 residues. Trimming removed 2 bases at V and 4 bases at J, with 9 bases between. In germline, CDR1 is KGHSY, CDR2 FQNENV. This CDR3 reads CASSQKNLYNEQFF. The CDR3, as DNA: TGTGCCAGCAGCCAAAAAAATCTTTACAATGAGCAGTTCTTC.

This chain uses TRBV11-3 with TRBJ2-5; TRBD2 agrees at 9 bases. V was pared by 2 bases and J by 4 bases, with 11 bases of the junction left unmatched. This CDR3 contains 17 residues. Germline V gene data show CDR1 as SGHNT and CDR2 as YENEEA. CDR3 sequence (DNA): TGTGCCAGCAGCTTATACAGCGGGGGGAGTGGGGGAGAGACCCAGTACTTC. Translation: CASSLYSGGSGGETQYF.

The V call is TRBV5-1, the J call TRBJ1-6; no definite D call. Trimming stripped 6 bases from V and 7 bases from J, with 17 bases between. The CDR3 is 15 residues long. Germline-derived CDR1 and CDR2 are SGHRS and YFSETQ. The CDR3 coding sequence is TGCGCCAGCACCGACGACACTGCTGGGAATTCACCCCTCCACTTT. Encoded protein: CASTDDTAGNSPLHF.

The chain links TRBV30 to TRBJ1-1, with D perhaps matching TRBD1 (6 bases). CDR1 and CDR2 (germline): GTSNPN, SVGIG (reference sequence). This CDR3 is 14 amino acids long. The germline V and J ends were trimmed by 0 bases and 5 bases, with 13 bases remaining between them. Written as DNA, the CDR3 is TGTGCCTGGAGTGTAGGGGGGGGCCGTACTGAAGCTTTCTTT. Its protein is CAWSVGGGRTEAFF.

The sample holds a few counts of this clone. The CDR3 reads CASSLAGNGYTF. The CDR3 coding sequence is TGTGCCAGCAGCTTAGCGGGGAATGGCTACACCTTC. J is TRBJ1-2 and V is TRBV11-3, with D unresolved. CDR3 length: 12 residues. V lost 1 base and J lost 6, with 6 bases in between. Germline V lookup: CDR1 SGHNT, CDR2 YENEEA.

The gene calls are TRBV14 and TRBJ2-7, with D perhaps matching TRBD2 (6 bases). The CDR3 has 17 residues. Germline V lookup: CDR1 SGHDN, CDR2 FVKESK. V lost 2 bases, J lost 7 bases, and 24 bases lay in between. The CDR3: CASSQLESYGRGNEQYF. The CDR3 bases are TGTGCCAGCAGCCAACTCGAGTCTTACGGCCGGGGGAATGAGCAGTACTTC.

The rearrangement uses TRBV2 and TRBJ1-1; TRBD1 matches at 11 bases. The germline CDR1 and CDR2 sequences are SNHLY and FYNNEI. The CDR3 sequence is 14 residues long. Unmatched junction bases numbered 4, after V lost 4 bases and J lost 6 bases. DNA for the CDR3: TGTGCCAGCAGTGGGACAGGGGGCGTGTCTGAAGCTTTCTTT. Its protein product is CASSGTGGVSEAFF.

The V gene is TRBV10-3, the J gene TRBJ1-2; D is uncertain. Per the germline V gene, CDR1 is ENHRY and CDR2 is SYGVKD. Trimming pared 7 bases from V and 2 bases from J, leaving 8 bases between. The CDR3 has 12 residues. The chain's CDR3 is CAITSGNYGYTF. Written as DNA, the CDR3 is TGTGCCATCACCAGTGGGAACTATGGCTACACCTTC.